Each of the 25 T cell receptor beta chains below was sequenced from the same sample in a study of control samples from healthy donors and cancer patients. The assay was immunoSEQ multiplex PCR, and TCRdb's table has in-frame clones only and misses some. The sample shows 40,000 to 55,000 clones, more than 85% of them seen only once. Sequencing was done on a sample of PBMCs. The origin of the receptors is a woman aged 45-65 years with head and neck cancer.

The chain has TRBV19 and TRBJ2-7; no definite D call. CDR1 and CDR2 from the germline V gene are LNHDA and SQIVND (reference sequence). V was clipped by 7 bases and J by 4 bases, with 17 bases between them. The CDR3 runs 14 residues. CDR3 protein: CASKETGFGYEQYF. CDR3 nucleotide sequence: TGTGCCAGTAAAGAAACCGGCTTCGGGTACGAGCAGTACTTC.

This chain joins TRBV10-3 and TRBJ1-1, with D unresolved. The CDR3 consists of 13 residues. Germline V gene lookup returns CDR1 ENHRY and CDR2 SYGVKD. V was cut by 9 bases and J by 0 bases, with 11 bases left in between. CDR3 sequence reads: CAICSGMNTEAFF. The CDR3 DNA follows: TGTGCCATTTGTAGTGGGATGAACACTGAAGCTTTCTTT.

The V call is TRBV27, the J call TRBJ2-3; tentatively, D is TRBD1 (7 bases). Germline V gives CDR1 MNHEY, CDR2 SMNVEV (reference sequence). V was clipped by 3 bases and J by 10 bases, with 17 bases between them. This CDR3 is 14 amino acids long. The CDR3: CASSFSAGGTSQYF. The CDR3, as DNA: TGTGCCAGCAGTTTCTCGGCAGGGGGGACTTCGCAGTATTTT.

This chain joins TRBV5-1 and TRBJ2-7; 7 bases fit TRBD2. Per germline, CDR1 SGHRS and CDR2 YFSETQ. This CDR3 contains 16 residues. The J segment lost 0 bases and the V segment lost 1 base, leaving 7 bases of the junction unmatched. The CDR3 here is CASSLRGGGTSYEQYF. The CDR3 coding sequence is TGCGCCAGCAGCTTGAGGGGCGGGGGAACCTCCTACGAGCAGTACTTC.

The chain carries TRBV15 and TRBJ2-2; 7 bases match TRBD1. Germline values: CDR1 LNHNV, CDR2 YYDKDF (reference sequence). This CDR3 spans 14 amino acids. V was clipped by 3 bases and J by 7 bases; unmatched bases: 5. The CDR3 reads CATSSITGDGELFF. The DNA for the CDR3 is TGTGCCACCAGCAGCATTACAGGGGACGGGGAGCTGTTTTTT.

This clone was observed a single time. V is TRBV5-6 and J is TRBJ2-2; 8 bases line up with TRBD1. V lost 4 bases and J lost 2; bases outside the gene matches: 4. Germline loops: CDR1 SGHDT, CDR2 YYEEEE. The CDR3 has 15 residues. This CDR3 reads CASSLQGENTGELFF. The DNA for the CDR3 is TGTGCCAGCAGCCTACAGGGGGAAAACACCGGGGAGCTGTTTTTT.

CDR3 loop: CASNRDSYNEQFF. CDR3 nucleotides: TGTGCCAGCAACCGGGACAGTTACAATGAGCAGTTCTTC. The gene calls are TRBV6-5 and TRBJ2-1, with 7 nucleotides matching TRBD1. V trimming: 7 bases; J trimming: 4 bases; junction bases outside the gene matches: 4. CDR1 and CDR2 (germline): MNHEY, SVGAGI. This CDR3 comprises 13 residues.

The gene calls are TRBV5-4 and TRBJ2-1, with TRBD1 identical over 8 bases. In germline, CDR1 is SGHNT, CDR2 YYREEE (reference sequence). CDR3 size: 14 residues. With V trimmed by 6 bases and J by 4 bases, 6 bases remained unmatched. The DNA for the CDR3 is TGTGCCAGCACCCCCGACAGGGGTTACAATGAGCAGTTCTTC. It translates to CASTPDRGYNEQFF.

This clone was detected once. J is TRBJ1-4 and V is TRBV7-9; 9 bases line up with TRBD1. This CDR3 spans 16 amino acids. The V gene end was trimmed by 1 base and the J gene end by 0 bases; junction bases not matched to a gene: 0. Germline CDR1 reads SEHNR; CDR2 reads FQNEAQ (reference sequence). The CDR3 DNA reads as TGTGCCAGCAGCTTAGGGACAGGGGCAACTAATGAAAAACTGTTTTTT. This translates into CASSLGTGATNEKLFF.

The V call is TRBV5-1, the J call TRBJ2-3; D may match TRBD1 or TRBD2 (5 bases each). The CDR3 spans 14 residues. Germline CDR1 and CDR2: SGHRS and YFSETQ. V gave up 0 bases and J gave up 4 bases, with 9 bases separating them. The CDR3 loop reads CASSLGGGSDTQYF. As DNA, the CDR3 is TGCGCCAGCAGCTTGGGTGGGGGTTCAGATACGCAGTATTTT.

The rearrangement links TRBV14 to TRBJ2-1; 7 bases are a match to TRBD2. CDR3 length: 15 amino acids. The germline V gene has CDR1 SGHDN and CDR2 FVKESK. V trimming: 5 bases; J trimming: 0 bases; junction bases outside the gene matches: 4. The CDR3 protein is CASSSGAYSYNEQFF. CDR3 in DNA: TGTGCCAGCAGCAGCGGGGCCTACTCCTACAATGAGCAGTTCTTC.

The V call is TRBV9, the J call TRBJ2-6; D gene unclear. The CDR3 runs to 15 residues. Trimming pared 0 bases from V and 0 bases from J, leaving 4 bases between. CDR1 is SGDLS and CDR2 is YYNGEE in the germline V gene. CDR3 coding DNA: TGTGCCAGCAGCGTAGCTGGCTCTGGGGCCAACGTCCTGACTTTC. Residues: CASSVAGSGANVLTF.

This clone was found once. V gene TRBV5-6 combines with J gene TRBJ1-2; a weak D match, TRBD1 (6 bases). The CDR3 covers 14 residues. Per germline, CDR1 SGHDT and CDR2 YYEEEE. Trimming left V 4 bases short and J 3 bases short, with 13 bases between. CDR3 amino acids: CASSRRQEDYGYTF. For the CDR3, the DNA is TGTGCCAGCAGCCGCCGACAGGAAGACTATGGCTACACCTTC.

The chain has TRBV5-4 and TRBJ1-4; 7 positions agree with TRBD1. The V gene's germline CDR1 is SGHNT and CDR2 YYREEE (reference sequence). This CDR3 spans 13 amino acids. The trim removed 2 bases at V and 7 bases at J, leaving 2 bases unmatched. The CDR3 bases are TGTGCCAGCAGCTTTCGACAGGGTGAAAAACTGTTTTTT. It codes for CASSFRQGEKLFF.

This rearrangement joins TRBV28 to TRBJ1-3; a possible D gene is TRBD1 (5 bases). V gave up 2 bases and J gave up 0 bases, with 11 bases separating them. There are 16 residues in the CDR3. Germline CDR1 reads MDHEN; CDR2 reads SYDVKM. CDR3 loop: CASSLGGVLSGNTIYF. The CDR3 DNA reads as TGTGCCAGCAGTTTAGGAGGGGTCCTCTCTGGAAACACCATATATTTT.

This chain joins TRBV2 and TRBJ2-7; TRBD2 agrees at 7 bases. The CDR3 loop spans 15 amino acids. V shed 4 bases, J shed 5 bases, and the junction held 11 bases outside the gene matches. Germline assignment: CDR1 SNHLY and CDR2 FYNNEI. The CDR3 region is CASSGGGGSADEQYF. The CDR3 bases are TGTGCCAGCAGTGGGGGGGGAGGGTCTGCGGACGAGCAGTACTTC.

In the case of this clone: The junction differs from germline at one of its ends, possibly a read error. The chain has TRBV19 and TRBJ2-7; tentative D call: TRBD2 (5 bases). This CDR3 has 14 residues. CDR1 is LNHDA, CDR2 SQIVND, per germline (reference sequence). The chain's CDR3 is CANSMSGLSNEQYF. The CDR3 bases are TGTGCCAATAGTATGAGTGGACTTAGCAACGAGCAGTACTTC.

Notes on this clone: Compared with germline, one end of the junction differs, possibly owing to a read error. The J gene is TRBJ2-3, the V gene TRBV24-1, with 7 bases lining up with TRBD1. CDR1 and CDR2 from the germline V gene are KGHDR and SFDVKD. The CDR3 runs 13 residues. CDR3 DNA: TGTACCACCGGAGAGGGGGCAACAGATACGCAGTATTTT. This gives the protein CTTGEGATDTQYF.

This rearrangement joins TRBV7-9 to TRBJ2-2; 8 bases agree with TRBD2. J lost 6 bases, V lost 0 bases, and 6 bases had no gene match. This CDR3 has 16 residues. The germline V gene encodes CDR1 SEHNR and CDR2 FQNEAQ (reference sequence). CDR3 residues: CASSLASGGSPGELFF. The CDR3 DNA reads as TGTGCCAGCAGCTTAGCCTCGGGAGGGAGTCCCGGGGAGCTGTTTTTT. Combining the CDR3 with reference TRBV7-9 and TRBJ2-2 gives the whole variable domain DTGVSQNPRHKITKRGQNVTFRCDPISEHNRLYWYRQTLGQGPEFLTYFQNEAQLEKSRLLSDRFSAERPKGSFSTLEIQRTEQGDSAMYLCASSLASGGSPGELFFGEGSRLTVL.

The chain has TRBV19 and TRBJ2-7, with D possibly being TRBD1 or TRBD2 (5 bases each). The V and J ends lost 3 bases and 4 bases respectively, with 10 bases between them. CDR1 and CDR2 from the germline V gene are LNHDA and SQIVND (reference sequence). CDR3 length: 13 amino acids. The CDR3 nucleotides read TGTGCCAGTAGTATGGGGGTCGGGTACGAGCAGTACTTC. Translation gives CASSMGVGYEQYF.

The chain combines TRBV5-6 with TRBJ2-5, with D possibly matching TRBD2 (5 bases). Trimming removed 3 bases at V and 4 bases at J, with 13 bases between. Germline CDR1 and CDR2: SGHDT and YYEEEE. The CDR3 totals 14 residues. The CDR3 region is CASSSPTRVETQYF. The CDR3 bases are TGTGCCAGCAGCTCCCCTACTAGGGTAGAGACCCAGTACTTC.

This chain uses TRBV4-1 with TRBJ1-5; D is possibly TRBD1 (5 bases). Germline CDR1 reads MGHRA; CDR2 reads YSYEKL. V lost 0 bases, J lost 5 bases, and 23 bases lay in between. CDR3 length: 19 amino acids. CDR3 nucleotides: TGCGCCAGCAGCCAAGAGCCGATTTCCGGGACGGACTTTTATCAGCCCCAGCATTTT. Its protein is CASSQEPISGTDFYQPQHF.

The chain couples TRBV7-8 to TRBJ1-1; D remains unclear. V was clipped by 5 bases and J by 1 base, with 8 bases between them. This CDR3 is 13 amino acids long. Germline V gene sequence: CDR1 SGHVS, CDR2 FQNEAQ. In DNA, the CDR3 is TGTGCCAGCAGCGATATTCGGAACACTGAAGCTTTCTTT. Its protein is CASSDIRNTEAFF.

The chain recombines TRBV6-5 with TRBJ2-3; no firm D call. The CDR3 is 15 amino acids. The germline CDR1 and CDR2 sequences are MNHEY and SVGAGI. The V end lost 6 bases, the J end lost 0 bases, and 13 bases lay between the germline ends. The CDR3 here is CASRPHWFSTDTQYF. The CDR3, as DNA: TGTGCCAGCAGACCTCATTGGTTTAGCACAGATACGCAGTATTTT.

This clone was detected only once. The J gene is TRBJ1-2, the V gene TRBV11-2; TRBD1 agrees at 7 bases. The CDR3 loop spans 14 amino acids. Germline CDR1 reads SGHAT; CDR2 reads FQNNGV. V was pared by 0 bases and J by 8 bases, with 6 bases of the junction left unmatched. The CDR3 protein is CASSLDEGAGGYTF. The CDR3 DNA follows: TGTGCCAGCAGCTTAGATGAGGGGGCGGGAGGCTACACCTTC.